One sample yielded the 28 T cell receptor beta chains listed below, sequenced in a study of graft-versus-host responses after intestinal transplantation. Intraepithelial plus lamina propria lymphocytes were released by processing graft tissue. Sequencing used immunoSEQ multiplex PCR; TCRdb keeps in-frame clones, though not all of them. There are about 7,400 clones in the sample; about 63% occur only once, and about 5.1% lies in the top ten. Sequences were derived from ileum tissue, sampled less than 60 days after transplant. These receptor sequences come from a human patient who received an intestinal transplant, so some T cells may come from the graft donor.

The sample holds one count of this clone. The rearrangement links TRBV5-1 to TRBJ1-1; 7 bases match TRBD1. With V trimmed by 7 bases and J by 0 bases, 6 bases remained unmatched. CDR3 length: 14 amino acids. Germline-derived CDR1 and CDR2 are SGHRS and YFSETQ. The CDR3, as DNA: TGCGCCAGCGGGACAGAACTCCTGAACACTGAAGCTTTCTTT. This translates into CASGTELLNTEAFF.

The rearrangement uses TRBV6-1 and TRBJ1-5, with D maybe TRBD1 (5 bases). V shed 2 bases and J shed 0 bases, with 11 bases lying between them. The CDR3 extends over 16 amino acids. The V gene's germline CDR1 is MNHNS and CDR2 SASEGT. This CDR3 is CASSEWAGNSNQPQHF. The CDR3 DNA is TGTGCCAGCAGTGAATGGGCAGGGAATAGCAATCAGCCCCAGCATTTT.

V usage is TRBV27 and J usage is TRBJ2-2; no reliable D call. From germline, CDR1 is MNHEY and CDR2 SMNVEV (reference sequence). Trimming took 4 bases from V and 1 from J, leaving 4 bases between them. CDR3 size: 13 residues. CDR3 residues: CASSSQNTGELFF. The CDR3 DNA reads TGTGCCAGCAGTTCCCAGAACACCGGGGAGCTGTTTTTT.

This chain connects TRBV6-5 to TRBJ2-3; 13 bases fit TRBD2. The junction had 0 bases not matched to a gene; V was cut back by 6 bases and J by 3 bases. Germline CDR1 and CDR2: MNHEY and SVGAGI. CDR3 length equals 14 residues. Here the CDR3 DNA reads TGTGCCAGCAGGACTAGCGGGGGGACAGATACGCAGTATTTT. Translation: CASRTSGGTDTQYF.

The gene calls are TRBV7-2 and TRBJ1-6; D gene ambiguous. V lost 1 base to trimming and J lost 0 bases, with 7 bases between them. Germline V gene lookup returns CDR1 SGHTA and CDR2 FQGNSA. This CDR3 has 16 residues. In nucleotides, the CDR3 is TGTGCCAGCAGCTTAGAACAGAGCTCCTATAATTCACCCCTCCACTTT. Its translation: CASSLEQSSYNSPLHF.

The chain joins TRBV20-1 to TRBJ2-1, with D perhaps TRBD1 (6 bases). Germline CDR1 DFQATT, CDR2 SNEGSKA (reference sequence). V shed 5 bases and J shed 7 bases, with 9 bases lying between them. The length of the CDR3 is 11 residues. In DNA form, the CDR3 reads TGCAGTGCTGGGGGCCGGAATGAGCAGTTCTTC. It codes for CSAGGRNEQFF.

The chain carries TRBV5-3 and TRBJ1-5; 8 positions match TRBD1. TRBV5-3 is designated an ORF whose function remains uncertain. The CDR3 loop spans 12 amino acids. V dropped 8 bases and J dropped 6; count of bases not matched to a gene: 4. The CDR3 sequence: CASQGAVQPQHF. DNA for the CDR3: TGTGCCAGCCAGGGGGCGGTTCAGCCCCAGCATTTT.

The CDR3 loop is CASSRTSGGSYNEQFF. CDR3 sequence (DNA): TGTGCCAGCAGCCGGACTAGCGGGGGCTCCTACAATGAGCAGTTCTTC. The chain links TRBV11-3 to TRBJ2-1; 13 bases agree with TRBD2. Germline assignment: CDR1 SGHNT and CDR2 YENEEA. Trimming removed 5 bases from V and 0 bases from J; junction bases left unmatched: 1. The CDR3 extends over 16 amino acids.

The rearrangement joins TRBV7-3 to TRBJ1-6; 11 bases are shared with TRBD1. V lost 4 bases, J lost 2 bases, and 1 base stayed unmatched. This CDR3 has 16 residues. Germline V gives CDR1 SGHTA, CDR2 FQGTGA. CDR3 DNA sequence: TGTGCCAGCAGCTCGGGACAGGGGGCCTATAATTCACCCCTCCACTTT. Its protein is CASSSGQGAYNSPLHF.

V and J are TRBV29-1 and TRBJ2-5; perhaps TRBD2 as D (7 bases). Deletions cut 4 bases from V and 5 bases from J, with 14 bases between. This CDR3 is built from 13 residues. In germline, CDR1 is SQVTM, CDR2 ANQGSEA. The chain's CDR3 is CSVARGGGETQYF. The CDR3 DNA sequence: TGCAGCGTTGCCCGGGGAGGGGGGGAGACCCAGTACTTC.

The V call is TRBV7-6, the J call TRBJ2-7; TRBD2 matches 12 bases. The trim removed 5 bases at V and 7 bases at J, leaving 6 bases unmatched. From germline, CDR1 is SGHVS and CDR2 FNYEAQ. The CDR3 has 14 residues. The CDR3 loop is CASSRMTSGGEQYV. DNA for the CDR3: TGTGCCAGCAGCCGAATGACTAGCGGGGGAGAGCAGTACGTC.

This clone was counted once. The rearrangement joins TRBV9 to TRBJ2-2; tentative D call: TRBD2 (7 bases). CDR3 length equals 19 residues. The germline gives CDR1 SGDLS, CDR2 YYNGEE. Trimming took off 0 bases at V and 3 bases at J, with 21 bases between the two ends. CDR3 nucleotide sequence: TGTGCCAGCAGCGTAGGGGGGCCTAGGTTGGCGGGGGACACCGGGGAGCTGTTTTTT. It is translated as CASSVGGPRLAGDTGELFF.

This CDR3 is CASSLARIAGGQETQYF. The CDR3 region has the DNA TGCGCCAGCAGCTTGGCGAGAATAGCGGGGGGTCAAGAGACCCAGTACTTC. The rearrangement links TRBV5-1 to TRBJ2-5, with 10 bases aligning to TRBD2. This CDR3 contains 17 residues. V lost 0 bases, J lost 2 bases, and 7 bases stayed unmatched. Germline-derived CDR1 and CDR2 are SGHRS and YFSETQ.

This chain links TRBV12-1 with TRBJ1-5; TRBD1 reflects the table's D call only, with no check against the DNA. TRBV12-1 is classified as a pseudogene. The CDR3 contains 15 residues. The chain's CDR3 is CASSFRDRGNQPQHF. CDR3 bases: TGTGCCAGCAGCTTTCGGGACAGGGGCAATCAGCCCCAGCATTTT.

This chain joins TRBV4-2 and TRBJ2-7; 8 bases are shared with TRBD2. V shed 0 bases and J 4 bases; nucleotides not matched to a gene: 5. CDR3 length equals 15 residues. Germline CDR1 LGHNA, CDR2 YNFKEQ. The CDR3 region is CASSQDLAGGYEQYV. DNA for the CDR3: TGTGCCAGCAGCCAAGATCTTGCGGGGGGTTACGAGCAGTACGTC.

This clone came up once. This rearrangement joins TRBV21-1 to TRBJ1-3; the table's D call, TRBD1, has no DNA check behind it. TRBV21-1 has pseudogene status. There are 18 residues in the CDR3. CDR3 DNA sequence: TGTGCCAGCAGCAAAGTCATTTGTGGGGCGAGCTCTGGAAACACCATATATTTT. It codes for CASSKVICGASSGNTIYF.

This sequence joins TRBV7-8 and TRBJ2-7; the D gene is possibly TRBD2 (6 bases). Trimming removed 3 bases at V and 0 bases at J, with 15 bases between. The germline gives CDR1 SGHVS, CDR2 FQNEAQ. The CDR3 spans 16 residues. DNA of the CDR3: TGTGCCAGCAGCTTCGCCGGGTTCGGGAGCTCCTACGAGCAGTACGTC. Its translation is CASSFAGFGSSYEQYV.

This rearrangement joins TRBV28 to TRBJ1-5; TRBD1 might be the D (5 bases). The germline gives CDR1 MDHEN, CDR2 SYDVKM. The germline V and J ends were trimmed by 8 bases and 0 bases, with 14 bases remaining between them. The CDR3 runs 15 residues. CDR3 sequence (DNA): TGTGCCAGCCGCTTGAGACAGTTTAGCAATCAGCCCCAGCATTTT. It encodes CASRLRQFSNQPQHF.

The chain couples TRBV10-3 to TRBJ1-1, with 9 bases lining up with TRBD1. CDR3 size: 14 residues. The germline gives CDR1 ENHRY, CDR2 SYGVKD. V was pared by 3 bases and J by 4 bases, with 3 bases of the junction left unmatched. The CDR3 coding sequence is TGTGCCATCAGTGACCGGACAGGGGCCACTGAAGCTTTCTTT. This translates into CAISDRTGATEAFF.

V is TRBV7-2 and J is TRBJ1-2; 7 bases agree with TRBD1. J lost 7 bases, V lost 3 bases, and 5 bases had no gene match. Germline CDR1 reads SGHTA; CDR2 reads FQGNSA. The length of the CDR3 is 13 residues. For the CDR3, the DNA is TGTGCCAGCAGCTTGAGGGGGCAAACTGGCTACACCTTC. Protein product: CASSLRGQTGYTF.

The rearrangement uses TRBV13 and TRBJ1-1, with TRBD1 matching 10 bases. V dropped 6 bases and J dropped 7; count of bases not matched to a gene: 2. This CDR3 comprises 12 residues. From germline, CDR1 is PRHDT and CDR2 FYEKMQ (reference sequence). As DNA, the CDR3 is TGTGCCAGCAGGAGGACAGGGGGTGAAGCTTTCTTT. This sequence encodes CASRRTGGEAFF.

The sample holds a few counts of this clone. CDR3 in amino acids: CASSQQGADGYTF. In DNA form, the CDR3 reads TGTGCCAGCAGCCAACAGGGGGCCGATGGCTACACCTTC. The rearrangement links TRBV11-2 to TRBJ1-2; 9 nucleotides line up with TRBD1. Germline V gene lookup returns CDR1 SGHAT and CDR2 FQNNGV. The trim removed 5 bases at V and 6 bases at J, leaving 4 bases unmatched. The CDR3 consists of 13 residues.

The chain has TRBV28 and TRBJ1-5; 7 nucleotides align to TRBD1. The V gene's germline CDR1 is MDHEN and CDR2 SYDVKM. CDR3 length: 15 amino acids. Trimming cost V 3 bases and J 7 bases; bases outside gene matches: 9. CDR3 sequence: CASSLPLTGEQPQHF. The CDR3 DNA follows: TGTGCCAGCAGTTTGCCTCTAACAGGGGAACAGCCCCAGCATTTT.

The chain couples TRBV5-4 to TRBJ2-1; D unresolved. The CDR3 sequence is 14 residues long. Trimming left V 4 bases short and J 5 bases short, with 13 bases between. Germline V gene data show CDR1 as SGHNT and CDR2 as YYREEE (reference sequence). The CDR3 here is CASSGPISNNEQFF. The CDR3, as DNA: TGTGCCAGCAGCGGGCCCATATCCAACAATGAGCAGTTCTTC.

J is TRBJ2-5 and V is TRBV23-1, with a possible D match to TRBD2 (5 bases). TRBV23-1 is flagged as an ORF with uncertain function. Trimming shortened V by 6 bases and J by 9 bases, and 20 bases separated the two germline ends. The length of the CDR3 is 14 residues. The CDR3 region is CASRQQYMGRPQYF. DNA for the CDR3: TGCGCCAGCAGACAACAGTACATGGGGAGACCCCAGTACTTC.

In its sample, this clone was seen a few times. The chain recombines TRBV27 with TRBJ2-1; 7 bases are a match to TRBD1. The CDR3 extends over 17 amino acids. Trimming at V came to 7 bases and at J to 8 bases, leaving 20 bases not matched to a gene. CDR1 and CDR2 from the germline V gene are MNHEY and SMNVEV (reference sequence). The CDR3 loop is CASTPVLDRALGDEQFF. The CDR3 bases are TGTGCCAGCACCCCGGTTCTAGACAGGGCCCTGGGCGATGAGCAGTTCTTC.

The DNA for the CDR3 is TGTGCCAGCAGCTTAGGGAAGCGCGGCAAGGAGGTCTACGAGCAGTACGTC. Protein: CASSLGKRGKEVYEQYV. V gene TRBV11-2 combines with J gene TRBJ2-7; D possibly corresponds to TRBD2 (5 bases). V was clipped by 1 base and J by 3 bases, with 19 bases between them. In germline, CDR1 is SGHAT, CDR2 FQNNGV. This CDR3 spans 17 amino acids.

The chain links TRBV28 to TRBJ2-3, with TRBD2 matching over 9 bases. V was clipped by 2 bases and J by 1 base; unmatched bases: 1. Germline lookup yields CDR1 MDHEN and CDR2 SYDVKM. There are 15 residues in the CDR3. This CDR3 is CASSLRLAGTDTQYF. CDR3 nucleotides: TGTGCCAGCAGTTTAAGACTAGCGGGCACAGATACGCAGTATTTT.